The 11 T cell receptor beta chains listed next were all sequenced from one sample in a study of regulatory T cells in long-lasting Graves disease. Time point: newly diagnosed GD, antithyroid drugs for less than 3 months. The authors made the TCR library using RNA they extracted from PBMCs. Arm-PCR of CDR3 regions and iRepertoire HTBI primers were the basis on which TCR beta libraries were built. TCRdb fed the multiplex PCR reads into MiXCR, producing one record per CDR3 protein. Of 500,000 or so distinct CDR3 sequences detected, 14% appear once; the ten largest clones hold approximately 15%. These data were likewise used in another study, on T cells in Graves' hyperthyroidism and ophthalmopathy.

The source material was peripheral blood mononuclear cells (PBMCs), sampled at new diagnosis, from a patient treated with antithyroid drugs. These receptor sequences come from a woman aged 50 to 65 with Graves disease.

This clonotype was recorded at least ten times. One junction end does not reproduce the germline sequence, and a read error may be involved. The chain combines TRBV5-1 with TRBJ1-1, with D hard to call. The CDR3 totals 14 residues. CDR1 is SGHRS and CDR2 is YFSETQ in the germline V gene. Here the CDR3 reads CASSLGLMNTEAFF. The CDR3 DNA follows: TGTGCCAGCAGCTTAGGCCTTATGAACACTGAAGCTTTCTTT.

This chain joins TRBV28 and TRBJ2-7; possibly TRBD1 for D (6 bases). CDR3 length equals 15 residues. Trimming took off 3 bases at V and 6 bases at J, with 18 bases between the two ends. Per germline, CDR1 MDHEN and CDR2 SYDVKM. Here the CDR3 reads CASSFPGAGRGEQYF. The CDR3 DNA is TGTGCCAGCAGTTTCCCAGGGGCAGGACGGGGCGAGCAGTACTTC.

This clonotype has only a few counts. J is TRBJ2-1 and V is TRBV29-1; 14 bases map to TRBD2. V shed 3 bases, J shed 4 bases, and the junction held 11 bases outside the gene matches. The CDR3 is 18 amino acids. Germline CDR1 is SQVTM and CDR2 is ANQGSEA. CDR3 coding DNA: TGCAGCGTTGAGAGGCCTGGGCGACTAGCGGGAGGGTACAATGAGCAGTTCTTC. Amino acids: CSVERPGRLAGGYNEQFF.

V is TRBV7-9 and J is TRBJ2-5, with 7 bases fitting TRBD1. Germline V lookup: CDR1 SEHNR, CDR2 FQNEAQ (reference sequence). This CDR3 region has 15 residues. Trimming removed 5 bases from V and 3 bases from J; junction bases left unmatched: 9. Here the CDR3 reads CASSPRGRGKETQYF. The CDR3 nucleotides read TGTGCCAGCAGCCCCCGGGGCAGGGGGAAAGAGACCCAGTACTTC.

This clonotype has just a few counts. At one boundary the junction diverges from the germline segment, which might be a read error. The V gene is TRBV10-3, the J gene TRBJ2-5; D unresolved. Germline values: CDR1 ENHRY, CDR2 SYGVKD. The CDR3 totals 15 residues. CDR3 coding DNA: TGTGCCAGCAGTGAAGCGTTGAGGATTACAGAGACCCAGTACTTC. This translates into CASSEALRITETQYF.

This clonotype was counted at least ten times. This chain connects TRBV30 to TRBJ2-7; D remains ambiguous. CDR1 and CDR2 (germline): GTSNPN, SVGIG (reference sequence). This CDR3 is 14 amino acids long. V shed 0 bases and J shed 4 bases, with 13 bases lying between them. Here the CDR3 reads CAWSVPVLTYEQYF. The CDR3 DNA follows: TGTGCCTGGAGTGTACCGGTCCTCACGTACGAGCAGTACTTC.

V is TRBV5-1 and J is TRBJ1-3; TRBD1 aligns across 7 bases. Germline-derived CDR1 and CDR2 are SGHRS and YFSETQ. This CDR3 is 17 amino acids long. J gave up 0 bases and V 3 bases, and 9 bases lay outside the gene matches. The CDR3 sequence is CASSSDLQGSSGNTIYF. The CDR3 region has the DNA TGCGCCAGCAGCTCAGATTTACAGGGGAGCTCTGGAAACACCATATATTTT.

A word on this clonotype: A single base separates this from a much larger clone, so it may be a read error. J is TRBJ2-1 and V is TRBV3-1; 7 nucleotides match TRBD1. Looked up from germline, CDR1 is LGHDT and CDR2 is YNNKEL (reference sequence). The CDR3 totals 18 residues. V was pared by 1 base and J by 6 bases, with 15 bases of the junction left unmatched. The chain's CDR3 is CASSQVTGKESHCNEQFF. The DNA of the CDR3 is TGTGCCAGCAGCCAAGTGACAGGGAAGGAAAGCCATTGCAATGAGCAGTTCTTC.

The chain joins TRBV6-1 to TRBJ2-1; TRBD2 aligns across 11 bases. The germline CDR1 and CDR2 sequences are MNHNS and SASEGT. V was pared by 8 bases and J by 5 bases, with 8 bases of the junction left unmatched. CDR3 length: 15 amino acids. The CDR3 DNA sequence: TGTGCCAGCGGGGCTAGCGGGAGGCTAAACAATGAGCAGTTCTTC. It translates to CASGASGRLNNEQFF.

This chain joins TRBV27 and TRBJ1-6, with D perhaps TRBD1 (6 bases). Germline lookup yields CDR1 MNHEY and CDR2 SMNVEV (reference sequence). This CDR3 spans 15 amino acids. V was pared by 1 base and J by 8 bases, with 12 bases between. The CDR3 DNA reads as TGTGCCAGCAGTTTATTTCAGGGGTTAGATTCACCCCTCCACTTT. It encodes CASSLFQGLDSPLHF.

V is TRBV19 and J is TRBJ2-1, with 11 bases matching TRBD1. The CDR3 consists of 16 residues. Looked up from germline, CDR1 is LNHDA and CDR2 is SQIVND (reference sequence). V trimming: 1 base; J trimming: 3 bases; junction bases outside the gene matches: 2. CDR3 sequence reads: CASSIGDRGFYNEQFF. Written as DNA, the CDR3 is TGTGCCAGTAGTATAGGGGACAGGGGGTTCTACAATGAGCAGTTCTTC.